The 8 T cell receptor beta chains below all came from one sample that was sequenced in a study of blood T cell repertoires in COVID-19 (TCRdb year 2020). Library method: the immunoSEQ multiplex PCR assay. TCRdb provides this immuneACCESS table in a form limited to in-frame rearrangements. Some clones are lacking; in checked studies, under half of them reflect an unresolved V gene, and why the rest are absent is not known. In all, the sample holds 100,000 to 120,000 clones, and about 88% of those were seen once. The ten largest clones take up 3% to 4% of the sample. Input material: peripheral blood. The source is a man aged 35-49 years with acute or convalescent COVID-19.

The gene calls are TRBV25-1 and TRBJ1-4, with 9 bases identical to TRBD1. V lost 6 bases and J lost 0; bases outside the gene matches: 11. Per the germline V gene, CDR1 is MGHDK and CDR2 is SYGVNS. This CDR3 comprises 18 residues. The CDR3 reads CASRRGTGPTTTNEKLFF. Written as DNA, the CDR3 is TGTGCCAGCAGGCGCGGGACAGGGCCAACAACAACTAATGAAAAACTGTTTTTT.

CDR3: CASSPLSGGQIYEQYF. In nucleotides, the CDR3 is TGTGCCAGCTCACCACTCAGCGGGGGGCAAATCTACGAGCAGTACTTC. The chain couples TRBV18 to TRBJ2-7, with 9 nucleotides matching TRBD2. The CDR3 sequence is 16 residues long. V gave up 1 base and J gave up 3 bases; unmatched junction bases: 7. CDR1 is KGHSH and CDR2 is LQKENI in the germline V gene.

The gene calls are TRBV6-5 and TRBJ1-5, with a tentative D call TRBD1 (5 bases). Trimming took 7 bases from V and 2 from J, leaving 12 bases between them. CDR3 length equals 14 residues. Germline V lookup: CDR1 MNHEY, CDR2 SVGAGI. DNA for the CDR3: TGTGCCAGCACCCAGGGATTTGGCAATCAGCCCCAGCATTTT. Translating gives CASTQGFGNQPQHF.

The gene calls are TRBV6-5 and TRBJ1-1; D ambiguous. CDR3 size: 12 residues. The germline V and J ends were trimmed by 8 bases and 3 bases, with 10 bases remaining between them. Germline assignment: CDR1 MNHEY and CDR2 SVGAGI. This chain's CDR3 is CASSSRYTEAFF. The DNA of the CDR3 is TGTGCCAGCTCCTCCCGTTACACTGAAGCTTTCTTT.

The V gene is TRBV9, the J gene TRBJ1-4; D remains ambiguous. V was trimmed by 0 bases and J by 0 bases, leaving 9 bases between them. The CDR3 sequence is 16 residues long. Germline CDR1 SGDLS, CDR2 YYNGEE. Written as DNA, the CDR3 is TGTGCCAGCAGCGTAGCGAGTCGAGCAACTAATGAAAAACTGTTTTTT. This codes for CASSVASRATNEKLFF.

This clone came up once. V usage is TRBV27 and J usage is TRBJ2-7; maybe TRBD1 (6 bases). V was cut by 5 bases and J by 2 bases, with 13 bases left in between. This CDR3 is built from 14 residues. Germline CDR1 MNHEY, CDR2 SMNVEV (reference sequence). This CDR3 is CASSPTGKAYEQYF. The CDR3, as DNA: TGTGCCAGCAGTCCCACAGGGAAGGCCTACGAGCAGTACTTC.

The V call is TRBV6-4, the J call TRBJ2-5, with a possible D match to TRBD2 (6 bases). Germline CDR1 and CDR2: MRHNA and SNTAGT. This CDR3 has 17 residues. V gave up 6 bases and J gave up 3 bases, with 23 bases separating them. CDR3 DNA: TGTGCCAGCAGGGGGGGATTAGGGAGTGGTCCAGAAGAGACCCAGTACTTC. This translates into CASRGGLGSGPEETQYF.

In this sample, this clone turned up a few times. V is TRBV5-1 and J is TRBJ1-6; D remains unclear. V gave up 6 bases and J gave up 11 bases, with 3 bases separating them. There are 9 residues in the CDR3. The germline gives CDR1 SGHRS, CDR2 YFSETQ. The CDR3: CASKPPLHF. The CDR3 coding sequence is TGCGCCAGCAAGCCACCCCTCCACTTT.